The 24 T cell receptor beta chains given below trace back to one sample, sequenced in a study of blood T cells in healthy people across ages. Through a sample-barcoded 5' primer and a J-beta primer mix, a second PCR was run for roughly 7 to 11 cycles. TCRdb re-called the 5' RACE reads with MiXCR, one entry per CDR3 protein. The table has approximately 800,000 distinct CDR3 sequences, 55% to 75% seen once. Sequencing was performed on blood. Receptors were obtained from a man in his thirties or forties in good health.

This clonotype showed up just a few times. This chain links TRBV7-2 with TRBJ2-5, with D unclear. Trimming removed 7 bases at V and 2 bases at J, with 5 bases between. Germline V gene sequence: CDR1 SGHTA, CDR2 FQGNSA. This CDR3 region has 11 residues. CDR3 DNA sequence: TGTGCCAGCAAAGCACAAGAGACCCAGTACTTC. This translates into CASKAQETQYF.

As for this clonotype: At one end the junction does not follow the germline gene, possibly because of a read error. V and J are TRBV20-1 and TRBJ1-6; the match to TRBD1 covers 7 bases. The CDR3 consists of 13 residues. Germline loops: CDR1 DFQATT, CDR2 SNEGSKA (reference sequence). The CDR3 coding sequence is TGCAGCGCTATGACAGGGTCGGGTTCACCCCTCCACTTT. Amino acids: CSAMTGSGSPLHF.

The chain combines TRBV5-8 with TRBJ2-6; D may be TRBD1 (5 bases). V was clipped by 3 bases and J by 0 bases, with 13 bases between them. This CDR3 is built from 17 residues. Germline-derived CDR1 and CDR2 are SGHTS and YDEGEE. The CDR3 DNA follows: TGTGCCAGCAGCTGGGGCAAATGGATCTCTGGGGCCAACGTCCTGACTTTC. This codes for CASSWGKWISGANVLTF.

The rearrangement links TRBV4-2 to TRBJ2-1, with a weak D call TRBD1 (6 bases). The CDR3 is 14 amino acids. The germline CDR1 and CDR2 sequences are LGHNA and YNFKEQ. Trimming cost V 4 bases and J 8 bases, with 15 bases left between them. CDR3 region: CASSPGVGSYEQFF. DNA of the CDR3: TGTGCCAGCAGCCCAGGGGTAGGGAGCTATGAGCAGTTCTTC.

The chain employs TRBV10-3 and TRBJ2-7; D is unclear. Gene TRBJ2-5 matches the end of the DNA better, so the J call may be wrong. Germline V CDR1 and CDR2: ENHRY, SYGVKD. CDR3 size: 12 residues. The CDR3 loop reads CATLDFGETQYF. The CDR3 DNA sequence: TGTGCCACGCTGGATTTTGGGGAGACCCAGTACTTC.

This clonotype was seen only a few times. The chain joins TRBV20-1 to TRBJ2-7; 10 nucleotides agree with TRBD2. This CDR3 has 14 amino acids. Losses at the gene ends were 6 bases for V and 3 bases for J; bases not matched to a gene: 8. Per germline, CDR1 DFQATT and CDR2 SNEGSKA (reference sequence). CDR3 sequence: CSAPTSGTLYEQYF. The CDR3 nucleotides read TGCAGTGCACCCACTAGCGGGACCCTCTACGAGCAGTACTTC.

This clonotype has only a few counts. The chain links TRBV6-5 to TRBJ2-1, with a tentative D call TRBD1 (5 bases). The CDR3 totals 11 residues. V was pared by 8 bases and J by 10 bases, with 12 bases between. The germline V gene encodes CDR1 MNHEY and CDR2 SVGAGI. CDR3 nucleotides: TGTGCCAGCCAGGGTACCGGGGAGCAGTTCTTC. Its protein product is CASQGTGEQFF.

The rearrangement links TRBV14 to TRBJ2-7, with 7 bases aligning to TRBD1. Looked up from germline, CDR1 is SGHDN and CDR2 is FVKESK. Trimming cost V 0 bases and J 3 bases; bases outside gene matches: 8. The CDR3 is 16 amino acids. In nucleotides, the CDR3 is TGTGCCAGCAGCCAAGACCCGTCCCGGGACAGCTACGAGCAGTACTTC. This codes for CASSQDPSRDSYEQYF.

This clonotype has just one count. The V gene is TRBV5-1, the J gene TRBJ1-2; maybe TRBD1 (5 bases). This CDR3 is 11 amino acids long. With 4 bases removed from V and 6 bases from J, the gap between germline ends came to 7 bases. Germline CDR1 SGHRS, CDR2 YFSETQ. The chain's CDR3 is CASSAGDGYTF. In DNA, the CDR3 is TGCGCCAGCAGCGCGGGGGATGGCTACACCTTC.

CDR3 amino acids: CASSLDEGGTQYF. DNA for the CDR3: TGTGCCAGCAGCTTAGACGAAGGGGGGACCCAGTACTTC. This chain uses TRBV7-2 with TRBJ2-7; tentative D call: TRBD1 (6 bases). The DNA end is a closer match to TRBJ2-5, so the J assignment may be wrong. This CDR3 has 13 residues. Germline V CDR1 and CDR2: SGHTA, FQGNSA.

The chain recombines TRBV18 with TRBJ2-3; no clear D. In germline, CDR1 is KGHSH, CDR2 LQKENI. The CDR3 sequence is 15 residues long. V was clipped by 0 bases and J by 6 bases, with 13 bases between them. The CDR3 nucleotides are TGTGCCAGCTCACCACCTCTCCAGGAAGACGATACGCAGTATTTT. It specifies CASSPPLQEDDTQYF. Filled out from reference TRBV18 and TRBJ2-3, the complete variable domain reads NAGVMQNPRHLVRRRGQEARLRCSPMKGHSHVYWYRQLPEEGLKFMVYLQKENIIDESGMPKERFSAEFPKEGPSILRIQQVVRGDSAAYFCASSPPLQEDDTQYFGPGTRLTVL.

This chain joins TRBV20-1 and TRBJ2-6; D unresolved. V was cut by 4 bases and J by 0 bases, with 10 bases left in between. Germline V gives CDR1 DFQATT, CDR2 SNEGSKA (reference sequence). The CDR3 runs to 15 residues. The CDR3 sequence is CSAILHGSGANVLTF. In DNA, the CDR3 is TGCAGTGCTATTCTGCACGGCTCTGGGGCCAACGTCCTGACTTTC.

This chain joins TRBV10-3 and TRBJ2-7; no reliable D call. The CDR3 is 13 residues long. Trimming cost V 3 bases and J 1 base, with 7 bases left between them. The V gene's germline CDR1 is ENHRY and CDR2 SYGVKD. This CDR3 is CAISDGFSYEQYF. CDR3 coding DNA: TGTGCCATCAGTGATGGGTTTTCCTACGAGCAGTACTTC.

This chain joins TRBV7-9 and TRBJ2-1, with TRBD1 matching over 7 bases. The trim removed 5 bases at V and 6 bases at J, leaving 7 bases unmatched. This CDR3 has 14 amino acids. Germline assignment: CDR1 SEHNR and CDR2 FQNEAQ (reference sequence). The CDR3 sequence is CASSRGQVINEQFF. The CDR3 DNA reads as TGTGCCAGCAGCCGAGGACAGGTAATCAATGAGCAGTTCTTC.

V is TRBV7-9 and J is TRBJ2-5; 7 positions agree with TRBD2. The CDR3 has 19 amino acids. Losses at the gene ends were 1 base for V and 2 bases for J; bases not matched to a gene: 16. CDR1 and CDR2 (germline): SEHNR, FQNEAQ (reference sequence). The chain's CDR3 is CASSLDRPGGRRIQETQYF. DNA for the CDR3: TGTGCCAGCAGCTTAGATCGTCCGGGGGGTAGGCGTATTCAAGAGACCCAGTACTTC.

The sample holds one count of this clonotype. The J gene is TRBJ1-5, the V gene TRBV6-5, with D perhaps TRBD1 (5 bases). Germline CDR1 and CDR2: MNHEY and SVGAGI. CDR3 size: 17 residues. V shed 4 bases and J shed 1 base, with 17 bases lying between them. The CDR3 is CASSSNQGFLSNQPQHF. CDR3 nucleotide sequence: TGTGCCAGCAGTTCGAACCAGGGATTTCTGAGCAATCAGCCCCAGCATTTT.

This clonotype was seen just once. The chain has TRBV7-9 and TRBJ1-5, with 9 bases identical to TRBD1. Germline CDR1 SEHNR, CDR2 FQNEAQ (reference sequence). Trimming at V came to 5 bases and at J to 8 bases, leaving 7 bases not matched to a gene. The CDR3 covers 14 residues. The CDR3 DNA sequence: TGTGCCAGCAGCCCCGGACAGGGGTGGGAGCCCCAGCATTTT. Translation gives CASSPGQGWEPQHF.

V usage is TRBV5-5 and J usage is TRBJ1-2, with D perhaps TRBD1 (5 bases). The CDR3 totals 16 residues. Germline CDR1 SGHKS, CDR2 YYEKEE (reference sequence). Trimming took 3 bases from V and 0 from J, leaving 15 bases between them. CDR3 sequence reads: CASSSGHTAANYGYTF. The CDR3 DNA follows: TGTGCCAGCAGCTCCGGACACACCGCAGCTAACTATGGCTACACCTTC.

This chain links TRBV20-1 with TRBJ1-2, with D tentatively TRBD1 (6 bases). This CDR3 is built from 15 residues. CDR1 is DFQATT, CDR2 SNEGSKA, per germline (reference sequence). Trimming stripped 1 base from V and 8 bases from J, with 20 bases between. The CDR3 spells CSARARTDHEGGYTF. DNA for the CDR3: TGCAGTGCTAGAGCCCGGACAGACCATGAGGGAGGCTACACCTTC.

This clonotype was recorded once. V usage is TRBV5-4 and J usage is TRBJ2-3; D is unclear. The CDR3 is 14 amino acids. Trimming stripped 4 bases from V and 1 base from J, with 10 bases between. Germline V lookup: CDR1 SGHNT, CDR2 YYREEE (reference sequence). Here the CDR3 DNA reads TGTGCCAGCAGCCCACAATACGGCACAGATACGCAGTATTTT. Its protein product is CASSPQYGTDTQYF.

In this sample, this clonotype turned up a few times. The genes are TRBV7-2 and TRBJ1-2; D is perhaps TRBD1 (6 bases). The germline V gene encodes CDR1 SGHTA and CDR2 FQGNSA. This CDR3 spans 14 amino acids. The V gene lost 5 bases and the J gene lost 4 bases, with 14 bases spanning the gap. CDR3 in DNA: TGTGCCAGCAGCCAGTACAGGGATAGCTATGGCTACACCTTC. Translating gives CASSQYRDSYGYTF.

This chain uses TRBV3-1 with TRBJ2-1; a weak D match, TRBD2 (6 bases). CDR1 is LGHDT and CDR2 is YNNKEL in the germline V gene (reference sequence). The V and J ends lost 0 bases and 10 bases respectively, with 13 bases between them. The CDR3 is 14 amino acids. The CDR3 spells CASSQDQASGEQFF. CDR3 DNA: TGTGCCAGCAGCCAAGACCAGGCGAGCGGGGAGCAGTTCTTC.

The CDR3 sequence is CASSLRGLNEQFF. CDR3 in DNA: TGTGCCAGCAGCTTACGCGGCCTCAATGAGCAGTTCTTC. The genes are TRBV7-6 and TRBJ2-1; no definite D call. Trimming shortened V by 2 bases and J by 6 bases, and 8 bases separated the two germline ends. CDR1 is SGHVS, CDR2 FNYEAQ, per germline. This CDR3 region has 13 residues.

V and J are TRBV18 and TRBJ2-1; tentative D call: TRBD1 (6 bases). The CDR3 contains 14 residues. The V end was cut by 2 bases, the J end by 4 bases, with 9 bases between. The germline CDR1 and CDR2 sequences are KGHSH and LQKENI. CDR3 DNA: TGTGCCAGCTCACCAAACGGACAGTACAATGAGCAGTTCTTC. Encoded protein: CASSPNGQYNEQFF. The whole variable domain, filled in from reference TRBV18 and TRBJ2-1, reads NAGVMQNPRHLVRRRGQEARLRCSPMKGHSHVYWYRQLPEEGLKFMVYLQKENIIDESGMPKERFSAEFPKEGPSILRIQQVVRGDSAAYFCASSPNGQYNEQFFGPGTRLTVL.